One and the same sample provided the 6 T cell receptor beta chains below, sequenced in a study of blood T cell repertoires in COVID-19. Profiled with immunoSEQ multiplex PCR; TCRdb holds only in-frame clones, not every one. The sample carries some 300,000 clones, around nine tenths recorded once. Sequenced material: peripheral blood. Source of these receptors: a man aged 70-80 years with acute or convalescent COVID-19.

This clone has a single count. V gene TRBV11-3 combines with J gene TRBJ1-1; D gene uncertain. The CDR3 length is 13 residues. Germline lookup yields CDR1 SGHNT and CDR2 YENEEA. V was trimmed by 5 bases and J by 3 bases, leaving 10 bases between them. The CDR3 reads CASSQNSDTEAFF. The CDR3 bases are TGTGCCAGCAGCCAAAACTCGGACACTGAAGCTTTCTTT.

V and J are TRBV20-1 and TRBJ2-1; D call uncertain. This CDR3 spans 11 amino acids. The germline V and J ends were trimmed by 5 bases and 7 bases, with 9 bases remaining between them. The V gene's germline CDR1 is DFQATT and CDR2 SNEGSKA (reference sequence). The CDR3 here is CSASITNEQFF. As DNA, the CDR3 is TGCAGTGCTTCCATAACAAATGAGCAGTTCTTC.

The J gene is TRBJ1-1, the V gene TRBV7-3; no definite D call. V gave up 1 base and J gave up 2 bases, with 11 bases separating them. The CDR3 extends over 15 amino acids. Germline V gene lookup returns CDR1 SGHTA and CDR2 FQGTGA. In DNA, the CDR3 is TGTGCCAGCAGCTTAATTCGGGAAGGCAACACTGAAGCTTTCTTT. Translated, it gives CASSLIREGNTEAFF.

The chain is built from TRBV7-2 and TRBJ1-5, with 9 bases lining up with TRBD1. There are 15 residues in the CDR3. Germline V lookup: CDR1 SGHTA, CDR2 FQGNSA. J lost 4 bases, V lost 4 bases, and 5 bases had no gene match. DNA for the CDR3: TGTGCCAGCAGCTCGGGACAGGGCGTAAATCAGCCCCAGCATTTT. Translated, it gives CASSSGQGVNQPQHF.

The J gene is TRBJ1-5, the V gene TRBV6-5; D possibly corresponds to TRBD1 (5 bases). CDR1 and CDR2 (germline): MNHEY, SVGAGI. The CDR3 extends over 15 amino acids. V was pared by 8 bases and J by 0 bases, with 14 bases between. Here the CDR3 reads CASGVGLPSNQPQHF. The CDR3 DNA reads as TGTGCCAGCGGAGTGGGGCTACCTAGCAATCAGCCCCAGCATTTT.

This chain's CDR3 is CASSQGAGNQPQHF. The CDR3 DNA reads TGCGCCAGCAGCCAAGGAGCAGGGAATCAGCCCCAGCATTTT. The rearrangement uses TRBV4-1 and TRBJ1-5; tentatively, D is TRBD1 (5 bases). The CDR3 sequence is 14 residues long. V lost 1 base, J lost 4 bases, and 8 bases lay in between. Germline V gene lookup returns CDR1 MGHRA and CDR2 YSYEKL.